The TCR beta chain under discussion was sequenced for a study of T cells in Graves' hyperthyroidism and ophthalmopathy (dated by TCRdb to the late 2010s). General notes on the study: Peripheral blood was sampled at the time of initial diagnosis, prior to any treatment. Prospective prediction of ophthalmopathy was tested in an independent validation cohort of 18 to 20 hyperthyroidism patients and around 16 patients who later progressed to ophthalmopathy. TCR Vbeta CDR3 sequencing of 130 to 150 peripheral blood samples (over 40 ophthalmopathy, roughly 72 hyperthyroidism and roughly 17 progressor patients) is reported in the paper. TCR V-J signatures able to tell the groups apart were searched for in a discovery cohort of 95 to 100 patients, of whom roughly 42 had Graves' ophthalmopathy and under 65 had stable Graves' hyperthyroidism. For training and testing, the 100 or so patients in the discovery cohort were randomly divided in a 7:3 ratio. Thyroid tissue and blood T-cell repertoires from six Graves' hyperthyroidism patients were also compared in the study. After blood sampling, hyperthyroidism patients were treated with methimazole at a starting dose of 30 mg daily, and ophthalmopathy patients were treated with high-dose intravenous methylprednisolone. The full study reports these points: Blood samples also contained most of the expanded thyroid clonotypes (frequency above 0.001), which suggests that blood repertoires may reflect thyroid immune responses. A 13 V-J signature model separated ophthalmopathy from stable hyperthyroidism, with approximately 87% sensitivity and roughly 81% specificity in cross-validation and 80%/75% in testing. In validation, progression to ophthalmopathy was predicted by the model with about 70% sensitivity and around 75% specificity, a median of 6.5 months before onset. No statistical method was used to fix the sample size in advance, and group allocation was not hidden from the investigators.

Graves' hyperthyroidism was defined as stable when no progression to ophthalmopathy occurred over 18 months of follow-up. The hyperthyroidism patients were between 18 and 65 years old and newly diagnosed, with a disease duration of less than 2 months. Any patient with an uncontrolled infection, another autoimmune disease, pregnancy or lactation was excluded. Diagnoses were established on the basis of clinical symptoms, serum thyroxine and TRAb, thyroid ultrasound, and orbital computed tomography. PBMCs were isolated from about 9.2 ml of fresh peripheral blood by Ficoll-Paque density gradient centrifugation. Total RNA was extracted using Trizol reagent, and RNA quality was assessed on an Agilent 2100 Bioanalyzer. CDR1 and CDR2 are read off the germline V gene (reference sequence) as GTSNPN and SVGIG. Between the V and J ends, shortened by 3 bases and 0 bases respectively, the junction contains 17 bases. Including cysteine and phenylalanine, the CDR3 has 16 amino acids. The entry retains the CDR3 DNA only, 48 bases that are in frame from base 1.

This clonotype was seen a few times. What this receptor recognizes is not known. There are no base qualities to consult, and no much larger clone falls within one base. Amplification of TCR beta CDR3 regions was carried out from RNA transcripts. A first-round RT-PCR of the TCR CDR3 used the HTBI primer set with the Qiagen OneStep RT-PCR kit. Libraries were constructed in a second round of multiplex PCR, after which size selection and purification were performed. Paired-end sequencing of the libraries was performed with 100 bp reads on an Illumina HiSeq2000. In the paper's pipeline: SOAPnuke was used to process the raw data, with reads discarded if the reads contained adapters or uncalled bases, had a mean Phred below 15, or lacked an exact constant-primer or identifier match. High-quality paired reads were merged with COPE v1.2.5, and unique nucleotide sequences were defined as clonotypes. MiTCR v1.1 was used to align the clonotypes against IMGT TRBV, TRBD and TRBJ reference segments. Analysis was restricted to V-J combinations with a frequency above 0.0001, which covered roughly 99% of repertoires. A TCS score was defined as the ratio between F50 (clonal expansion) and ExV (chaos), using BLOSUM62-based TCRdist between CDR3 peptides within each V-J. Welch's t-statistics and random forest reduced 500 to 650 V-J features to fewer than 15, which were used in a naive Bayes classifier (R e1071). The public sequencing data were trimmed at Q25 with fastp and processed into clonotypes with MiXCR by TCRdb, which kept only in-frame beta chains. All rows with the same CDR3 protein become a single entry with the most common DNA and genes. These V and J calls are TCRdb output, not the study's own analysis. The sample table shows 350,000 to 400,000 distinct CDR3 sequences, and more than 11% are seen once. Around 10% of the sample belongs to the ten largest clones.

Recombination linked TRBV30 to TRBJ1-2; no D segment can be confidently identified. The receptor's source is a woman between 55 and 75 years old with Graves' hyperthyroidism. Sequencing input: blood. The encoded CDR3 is CAWRGPAFPTNYGYTF. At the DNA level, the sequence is TGTGCCTGGAGGGGCCCGGCGTTTCCTACTAACTATGGCTACACCTTC.